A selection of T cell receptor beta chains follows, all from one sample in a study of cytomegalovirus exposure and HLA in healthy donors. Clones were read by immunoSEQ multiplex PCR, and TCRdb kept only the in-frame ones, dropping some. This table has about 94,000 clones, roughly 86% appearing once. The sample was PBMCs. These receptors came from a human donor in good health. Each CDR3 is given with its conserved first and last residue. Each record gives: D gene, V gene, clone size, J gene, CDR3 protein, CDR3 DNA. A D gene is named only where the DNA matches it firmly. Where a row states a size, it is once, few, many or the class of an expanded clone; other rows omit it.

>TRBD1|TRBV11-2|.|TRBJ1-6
CASSLDQGTGVSPLHF
TGTGCCAGCAGCTTAGATCAAGGGACAGGGGTTTCACCCCTCCACTTT
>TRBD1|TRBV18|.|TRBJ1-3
CASMPGTASGNTIYF
TGTGCCAGCATGCCCGGGACAGCCTCTGGAAACACCATATATTTT
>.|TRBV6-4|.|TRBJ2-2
CASSDLNGGGELFF
TGTGCCAGCAGTGACTTGAACGGTGGCGGGGAGCTGTTTTTT
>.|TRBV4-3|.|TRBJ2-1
CASSQARSSNEQFF
TGCGCCAGCAGCCAAGCCCGGAGCTCCAATGAGCAGTTCTTC
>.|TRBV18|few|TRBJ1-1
CASSVGMNTEAFF
TGTGCCAGCTCAGTCGGTATGAACACTGAAGCTTTCTTT
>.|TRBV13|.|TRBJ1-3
CASSDKGSGFGNTIYF
TGTGCCAGCAGCGATAAGGGATCGGGGTTTGGAAACACCATATATTTT
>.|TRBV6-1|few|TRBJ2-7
CASSEQGYEQYF
TGTGCCAGCAGTGAGCAGGGTTACGAGCAGTACTTC
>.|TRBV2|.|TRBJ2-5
CASSASRWETQYF
TGTGCCAGCAGTGCTTCCAGGTGGGAGACCCAGTACTTC
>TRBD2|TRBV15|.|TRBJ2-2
CATSRARRTRGGAGELFF
TGTGCCACCAGCAGAGCCCGACGTACTCGTGGGGGGGCCGGGGAGCTGTTTTTT
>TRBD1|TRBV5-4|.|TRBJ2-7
CASSPGQGPYEQYF
TGTGCCAGCAGCCCGGGACAGGGGCCCTACGAGCAGTACTTC
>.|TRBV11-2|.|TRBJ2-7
CASSLFGSSYEQYF
TGTGCCAGCAGCTTATTCGGTAGCTCCTACGAGCAGTACTTC
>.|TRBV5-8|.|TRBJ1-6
CASIGGWSPLHF
TGTGCCAGCATCGGGGGGTGGTCACCCCTCCACTTT
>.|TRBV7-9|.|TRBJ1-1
CASSASRGSNTEAFF
TGTGCCAGCAGCGCCTCCAGGGGCTCGAACACTGAAGCTTTCTTT
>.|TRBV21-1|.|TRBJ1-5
CASSKARQRGLSNQPQHF
TGTGCCAGCAGCAAAGCTCGCCAAAGGGGGCTAAGCAATCAGCCCCAGCATTTT
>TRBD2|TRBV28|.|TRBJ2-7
CACGTSGSLDEQYF
TGTGCCTGCGGGACTAGCGGGAGTCTAGACGAGCAGTACTTC
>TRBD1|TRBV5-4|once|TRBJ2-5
CASSGQGSQETQYF
TGTGCCAGCAGTGGACAGGGGAGTCAAGAGACCCAGTACTTC
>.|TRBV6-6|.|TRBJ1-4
CASSKGEGYEKLFF
TGTGCCAGCAGCAAGGGGGAGGGGTATGAAAAACTGTTTTTT
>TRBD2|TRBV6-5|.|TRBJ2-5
CASSYQAGGLQETQYF
TGTGCCAGCAGCTACCAAGCGGGAGGGCTGCAAGAGACCCAGTACTTC
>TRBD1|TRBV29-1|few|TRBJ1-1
CSSTGRGDTEAFF
TGCAGCTCAACCGGCAGGGGGGACACTGAAGCTTTCTTT
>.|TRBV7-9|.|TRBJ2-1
CASSSGQYNEQFF
TGTGCCAGCAGCTCCGGACAGTACAATGAGCAGTTCTTC
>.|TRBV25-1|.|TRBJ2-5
CASSEGADWQTQYF
TGTGCCAGCAGTGAAGGGGCAGATTGGCAGACCCAGTACTTC
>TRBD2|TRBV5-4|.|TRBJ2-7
CASSFINLAGGNREQYF
TGTGCCAGCAGCTTTATCAATCTAGCGGGAGGTAACAGGGAGCAGTACTTC